Shown below are 6 T cell receptor beta chains from a single sample sequenced in a study of T cells in Graves' hyperthyroidism and ophthalmopathy. RNA transcripts provided the source from which TCR beta CDR3 regions were amplified. The HTBI set primed first-round TCR CDR3 RT-PCR. In TCRdb, the multiplex PCR reads were re-called with MiXCR into one record per CDR3 protein. In the table there are around 450,000 distinct CDR3 sequences, 15% to 18% of which are singletons. The specimen was blood. The receptors shown here come from a woman younger than 35 with Graves' hyperthyroidism.

A word on this clonotype: A much larger clone lies a single base off, so this may be a read error. This chain connects TRBV9 to TRBJ2-3; D gene unclear. CDR3 size: 14 residues. The germline V gene has CDR1 SGDLS and CDR2 YYNGEE. The CDR3 DNA reads as TGTGCCGGCAGCGTAGGAGACTTCACAGATACGCAGTATTTT. It encodes CAGSVGDFTDTQYF.

V and J are TRBV11-2 and TRBJ2-3; D may match TRBD1 or TRBD2 (5 bases each). The CDR3 length is 15 residues. CDR1 is SGHAT and CDR2 is FQNNGV in the germline V gene. V was cut by 5 bases and J by 0 bases, with 12 bases left in between. This CDR3 is CASSKTGRSTDTQYF. Here the CDR3 DNA reads TGTGCCAGCAGCAAAACGGGGCGGAGCACAGATACGCAGTATTTT.

This clonotype appeared a few times. Its ends do not fully match the called genes, so a read error is possible. The chain joins TRBV20-1 to TRBJ1-1; perhaps TRBD1 as D (6 bases). CDR1 and CDR2 from the germline V gene are DFQATT and SNEGSKA (reference sequence). The CDR3 sequence is 10 residues long. The CDR3 DNA sequence: TGCAGTGCCCTACAGGGTGAAGCTTCCTTT. Protein product: CSALQGEASF.

The rearrangement uses TRBV3-1 and TRBJ2-5; D is possibly TRBD1 (6 bases). The CDR3 has 14 amino acids. V was clipped by 7 bases and J by 0 bases, with 12 bases between them. Germline V gives CDR1 LGHDT, CDR2 YNNKEL (reference sequence). The CDR3 region is CASNQDSNQETQYF. CDR3 DNA: TGTGCCAGCAACCAGGACAGTAACCAAGAGACCCAGTACTTC.

This clonotype has at least ten counts. The chain combines TRBV5-1 with TRBJ2-7; 11 bases are a match to TRBD2. Per germline, CDR1 SGHRS and CDR2 YFSETQ. This CDR3 is 15 amino acids long. Germline trimming cut 4 bases from V and 0 bases from J; bases unmatched to any gene: 3. The CDR3 protein is CASSLAGGTSYEQYF. In DNA form, the CDR3 reads TGCGCCAGCAGCCTAGCGGGAGGTACCTCCTACGAGCAGTACTTC.

This clonotype was picked up many times. This chain links TRBV30 with TRBJ2-2; 9 positions match TRBD2. This CDR3 has 16 residues. J was trimmed by 7 bases and V by 1 base; bases with no gene match: 10. Per the germline V gene, CDR1 is GTSNPN and CDR2 is SVGIG (reference sequence). CDR3 nucleotide sequence: TGTGCCTGGAGTGGAATAGCGGGAGTCTGGGTCGGGGAGCTGTTTTTT. Protein: CAWSGIAGVWVGELFF.